These 4 T cell receptor beta chains share one sample of origin, sequenced in a study of T cells in narcolepsy. Assay: immunoSEQ multiplex PCR; the TCRdb copy retains only in-frame clones and omits some. The sample holds tens of thousands of clones, about 80% seen once. Sequencing was performed on CD45RA- memory CD4+ T cells from PBMCs. The receptors come from a human donor with narcolepsy.

V is TRBV6-9 and J is TRBJ1-4; D may be TRBD1 (5 bases). The CDR3 consists of 16 residues. Germline values: CDR1 MNHGY, CDR2 SVAAGI. Deletions cut 1 base from V and 8 bases from J, with 17 bases between. The CDR3 protein is CASSYWEGKSKEKLFF. Here the CDR3 DNA reads TGTGCCAGCAGTTATTGGGAGGGGAAATCAAAGGAAAAACTGTTTTTT.

Points on this clone: At one of its ends the junction is not consistent with the germline gene, which may arise from a read error. The V gene is TRBV10-3, the J gene TRBJ2-7; 7 nucleotides align to TRBD1. Per germline, CDR1 ENHRY and CDR2 SYGVKD. This CDR3 has 13 amino acids. CDR3 bases: TGTGCCGCCCGGGACAGTGCCTCCCACGAGCAGTACTTC. It codes for CAARDSASHEQYF.

This chain joins TRBV11-2 and TRBJ1-4, with 8 nucleotides matching TRBD1. CDR1 and CDR2 from the germline V gene are SGHAT and FQNNGV. The V and J ends lost 5 bases and 7 bases, in that order; junction bases with no gene match: 9. The CDR3 runs to 15 residues. CDR3 in DNA: TGTGCCAGCAGCCCACGGACAGGGAGAGGTGAAAAACTGTTTTTT. Protein product: CASSPRTGRGEKLFF.

This chain uses TRBV5-1 with TRBJ1-1, with D possibly matching TRBD1 (5 bases). This CDR3 is built from 14 residues. CDR1 SGHRS and CDR2 YFSETQ come from the germline V gene. V shed 0 bases and J shed 1 base, with 7 bases lying between them. The CDR3 protein is CASSLDRPNTEAFF. The CDR3 DNA sequence: TGCGCCAGCAGCTTGGACAGGCCGAACACTGAAGCTTTCTTT.